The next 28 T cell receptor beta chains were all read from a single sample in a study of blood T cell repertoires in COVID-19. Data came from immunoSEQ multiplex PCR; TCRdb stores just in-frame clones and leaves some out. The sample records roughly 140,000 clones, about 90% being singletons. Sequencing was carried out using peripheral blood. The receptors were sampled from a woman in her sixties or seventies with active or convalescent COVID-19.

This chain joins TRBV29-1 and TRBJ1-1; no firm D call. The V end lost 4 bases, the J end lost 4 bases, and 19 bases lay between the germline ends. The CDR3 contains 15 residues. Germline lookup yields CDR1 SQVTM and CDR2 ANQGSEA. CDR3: CSVGSQDSPTTEAFF. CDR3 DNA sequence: TGCAGCGTTGGAAGTCAGGATTCCCCCACCACTGAAGCTTTCTTT.

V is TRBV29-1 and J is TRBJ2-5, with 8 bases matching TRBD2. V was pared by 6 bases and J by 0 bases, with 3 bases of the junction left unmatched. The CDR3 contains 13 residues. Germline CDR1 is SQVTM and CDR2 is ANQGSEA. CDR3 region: CSVRGGDQETQYF. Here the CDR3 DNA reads TGCAGCGTCCGGGGGGGAGACCAAGAGACCCAGTACTTC.

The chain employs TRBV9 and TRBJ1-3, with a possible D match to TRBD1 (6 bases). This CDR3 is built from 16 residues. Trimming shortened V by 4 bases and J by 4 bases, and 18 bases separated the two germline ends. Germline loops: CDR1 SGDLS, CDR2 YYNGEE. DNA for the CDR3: TGTGCCAGCAGCCTAAGCACAGGGTTGGGAGGAAACACCATATATTTT. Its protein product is CASSLSTGLGGNTIYF.

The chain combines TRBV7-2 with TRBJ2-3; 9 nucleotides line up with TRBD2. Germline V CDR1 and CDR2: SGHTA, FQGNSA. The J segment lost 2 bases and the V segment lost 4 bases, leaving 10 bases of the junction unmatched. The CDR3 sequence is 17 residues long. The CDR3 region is CASSSYILAGATDTQYF. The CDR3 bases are TGTGCCAGCAGCTCCTACATTTTAGCGGGGGCCACAGATACGCAGTATTTT.

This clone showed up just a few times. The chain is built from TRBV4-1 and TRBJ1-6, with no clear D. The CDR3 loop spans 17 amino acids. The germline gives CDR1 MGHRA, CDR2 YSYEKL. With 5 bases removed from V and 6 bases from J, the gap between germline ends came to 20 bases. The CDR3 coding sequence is TGCGCCAGCAGCTTTCAGACAACTGTAACATCTAATTCACCCCTCCACTTT. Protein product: CASSFQTTVTSNSPLHF.

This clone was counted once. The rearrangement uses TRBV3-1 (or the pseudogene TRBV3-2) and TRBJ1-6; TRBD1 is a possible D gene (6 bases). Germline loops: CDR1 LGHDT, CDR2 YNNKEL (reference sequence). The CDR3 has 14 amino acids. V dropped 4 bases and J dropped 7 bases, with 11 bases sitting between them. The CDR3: CASSPTGTNSPLHF. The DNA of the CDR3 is TGTGCCAGCAGCCCAACAGGGACCAATTCACCCCTCCACTTT.

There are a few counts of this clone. The CDR3 protein is CATQGSLYNSPLHF. As DNA, the CDR3 is TGTGCCACACAGGGCTCCCTCTATAATTCACCCCTCCACTTT. V is TRBV7-6 and J is TRBJ1-6; tentative D call: TRBD1 (6 bases). The ends were cut back, 10 bases at V and 3 bases at J, with 13 bases in the middle. This CDR3 is 14 amino acids long. The germline V gene has CDR1 SGHVS and CDR2 FNYEAQ.

The CDR3 nucleotides read TGTGCCAGCAGCTACTCAGGGGCTAATGAAAAACTGTTTTTT. It codes for CASSYSGANEKLFF. The chain combines TRBV9 with TRBJ1-4, with D perhaps TRBD1 (6 bases). Germline lookup yields CDR1 SGDLS and CDR2 YYNGEE. V was shortened by 4 bases and J by 3 bases, with 10 bases between the two germline ends. CDR3 length: 14 residues.

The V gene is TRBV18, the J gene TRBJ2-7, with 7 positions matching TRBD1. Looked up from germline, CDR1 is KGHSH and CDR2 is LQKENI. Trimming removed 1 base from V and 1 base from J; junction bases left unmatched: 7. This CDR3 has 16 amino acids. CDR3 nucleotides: TGTGCCAGCTCACCACTGACAGGGATTGGTTCCTACGAGCAGTACTTC. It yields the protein CASSPLTGIGSYEQYF.

The CDR3, as DNA: TGTGCCAGCACCCACGGCGGGGGCTACACCTTC. Translation gives CASTHGGGYTF. The rearrangement uses TRBV6-5 and TRBJ1-2; D gene ambiguous. Germline CDR1 and CDR2: MNHEY and SVGAGI. V was shortened by 7 bases and J by 8 bases, with 11 bases between the two germline ends. The CDR3 is 11 residues long.

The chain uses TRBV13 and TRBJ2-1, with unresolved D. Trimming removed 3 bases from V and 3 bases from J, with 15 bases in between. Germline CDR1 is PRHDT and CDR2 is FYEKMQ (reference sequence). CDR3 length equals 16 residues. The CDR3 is CASSLELNPLYNEQFF. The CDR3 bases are TGTGCCAGCAGCTTGGAGCTGAACCCGCTCTACAATGAGCAGTTCTTC.

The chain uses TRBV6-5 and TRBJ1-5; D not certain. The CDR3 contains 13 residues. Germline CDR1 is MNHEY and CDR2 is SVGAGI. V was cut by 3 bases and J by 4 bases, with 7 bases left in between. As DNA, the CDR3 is TGTGCCAGCAGTTATCAGAAGAATCAGCCCCAGCATTTT. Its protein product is CASSYQKNQPQHF.

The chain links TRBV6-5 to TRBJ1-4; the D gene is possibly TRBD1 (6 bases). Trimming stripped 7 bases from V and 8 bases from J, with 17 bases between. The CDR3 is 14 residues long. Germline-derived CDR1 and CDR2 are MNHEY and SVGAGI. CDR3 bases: TGTGCCAGCACCCTGGACAGTAATTCCGAAAAACTGTTTTTT. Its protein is CASTLDSNSEKLFF.

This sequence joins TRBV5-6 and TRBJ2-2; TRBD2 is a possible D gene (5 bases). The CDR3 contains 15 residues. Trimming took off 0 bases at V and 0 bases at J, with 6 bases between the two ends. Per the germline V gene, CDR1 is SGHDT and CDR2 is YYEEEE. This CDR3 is CASSLAGANTGELFF. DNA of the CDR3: TGTGCCAGCAGCTTGGCCGGGGCGAACACCGGGGAGCTGTTTTTT. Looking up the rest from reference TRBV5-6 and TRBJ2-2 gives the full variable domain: DAGVTQSPTHLIKTRGQQVTLRCSPKSGHDTVSWYQQALGQGPQFIFQYYEEEERQRGNFPDRFSGHQFPNYSSELNVNALLLGDSALYLCASSLAGANTGELFFGEGSRLTVL.

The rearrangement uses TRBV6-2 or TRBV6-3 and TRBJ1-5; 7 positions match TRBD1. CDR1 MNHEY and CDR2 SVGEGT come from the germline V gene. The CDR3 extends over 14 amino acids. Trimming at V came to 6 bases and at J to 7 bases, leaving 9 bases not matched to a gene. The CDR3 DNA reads TGTGCCAGCAGCCTTCCAGGGGGAGGACAGCCCCAGCATTTT. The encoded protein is CASSLPGGGQPQHF.

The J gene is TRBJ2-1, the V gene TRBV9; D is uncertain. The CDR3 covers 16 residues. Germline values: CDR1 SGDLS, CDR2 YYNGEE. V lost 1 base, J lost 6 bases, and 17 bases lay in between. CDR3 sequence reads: CASSVSGSEERNEQFF. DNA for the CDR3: TGTGCCAGCAGCGTATCTGGCTCCGAGGAGCGCAATGAGCAGTTCTTC.

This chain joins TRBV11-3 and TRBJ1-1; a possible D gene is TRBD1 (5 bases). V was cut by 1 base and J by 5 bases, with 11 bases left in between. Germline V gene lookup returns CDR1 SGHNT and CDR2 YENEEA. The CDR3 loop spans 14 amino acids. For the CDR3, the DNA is TGTGCCAGCAGCTTAGGGCAGGGTATAACTGAAGCTTTCTTT. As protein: CASSLGQGITEAFF.

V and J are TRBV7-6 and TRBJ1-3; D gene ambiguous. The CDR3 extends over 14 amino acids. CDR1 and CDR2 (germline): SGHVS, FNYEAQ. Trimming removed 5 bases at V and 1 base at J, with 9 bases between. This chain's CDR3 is CASSPSLSGNTIYF. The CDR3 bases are TGTGCCAGCAGCCCGAGTTTGTCTGGAAACACCATATATTTT. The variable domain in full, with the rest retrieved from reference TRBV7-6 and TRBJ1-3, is GAGVSQSPRYKVTKRGQDVALRCDPISGHVSLYWYRQALGQGPEFLTYFNYEAQQDKSGLPNDRFSAERPEGSISTLTIQRTEQRDSAMYRCASSPSLSGNTIYFGEGSWLTVV.

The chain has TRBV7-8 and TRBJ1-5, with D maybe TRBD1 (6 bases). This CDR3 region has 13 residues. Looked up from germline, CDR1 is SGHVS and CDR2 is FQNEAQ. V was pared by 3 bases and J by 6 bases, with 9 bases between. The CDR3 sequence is CASSFQGTQPQHF. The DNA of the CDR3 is TGTGCCAGCAGCTTCCAGGGGACTCAGCCCCAGCATTTT. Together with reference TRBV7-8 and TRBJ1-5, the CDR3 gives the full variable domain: GAGVSQSPRYKVAKRGQDVALRCDPISGHVSLFWYQQALGQGPEFLTYFQNEAQLDKSGLPSDRFFAERPEGSVSTLKIQRTQQEDSAVYLCASSFQGTQPQHFGDGTRLSIL.

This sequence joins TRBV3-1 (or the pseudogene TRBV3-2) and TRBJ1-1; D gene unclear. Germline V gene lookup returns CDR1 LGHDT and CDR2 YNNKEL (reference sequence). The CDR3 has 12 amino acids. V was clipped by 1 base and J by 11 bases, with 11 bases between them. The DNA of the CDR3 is TGTGCCAGCAGCCAAGGACTGTTTCAGGCTTTCTTT. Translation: CASSQGLFQAFF.

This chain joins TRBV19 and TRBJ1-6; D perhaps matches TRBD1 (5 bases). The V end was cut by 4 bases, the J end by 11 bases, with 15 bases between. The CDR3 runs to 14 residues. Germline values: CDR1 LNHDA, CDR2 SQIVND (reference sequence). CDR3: CASSTGEGRTPLHF. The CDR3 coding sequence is TGTGCCAGTAGTACGGGGGAGGGGAGGACACCCCTCCACTTT.

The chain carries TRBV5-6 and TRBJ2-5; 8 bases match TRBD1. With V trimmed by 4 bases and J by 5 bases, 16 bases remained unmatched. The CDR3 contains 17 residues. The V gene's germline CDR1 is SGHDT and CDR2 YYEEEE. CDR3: CASSIRDRILEGETQYF. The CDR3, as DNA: TGTGCCAGCAGCATCCGGGACAGGATCCTAGAGGGGGAGACCCAGTACTTC.

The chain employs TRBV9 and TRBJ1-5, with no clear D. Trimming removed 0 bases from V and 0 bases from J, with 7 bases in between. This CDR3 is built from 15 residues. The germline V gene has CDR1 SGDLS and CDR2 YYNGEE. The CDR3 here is CASSVGQASNQPQHF. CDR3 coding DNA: TGTGCCAGCAGCGTAGGTCAGGCTAGCAATCAGCCCCAGCATTTT.

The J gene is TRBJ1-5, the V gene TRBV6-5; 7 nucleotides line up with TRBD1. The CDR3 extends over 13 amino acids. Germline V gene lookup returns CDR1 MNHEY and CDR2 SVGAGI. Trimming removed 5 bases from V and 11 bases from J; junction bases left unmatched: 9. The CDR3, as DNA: TGTGCCAGCAGTACGAAGGACGGGACAGCCCAGCATTTT. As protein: CASSTKDGTAQHF.

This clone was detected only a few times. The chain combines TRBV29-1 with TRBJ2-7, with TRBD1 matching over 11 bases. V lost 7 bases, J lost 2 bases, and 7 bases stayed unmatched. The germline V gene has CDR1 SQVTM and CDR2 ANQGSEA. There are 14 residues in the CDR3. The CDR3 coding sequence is TGCAGCGCACAACCGGGACAGGGGGCCTACGAGCAGTACTTC. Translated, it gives CSAQPGQGAYEQYF.

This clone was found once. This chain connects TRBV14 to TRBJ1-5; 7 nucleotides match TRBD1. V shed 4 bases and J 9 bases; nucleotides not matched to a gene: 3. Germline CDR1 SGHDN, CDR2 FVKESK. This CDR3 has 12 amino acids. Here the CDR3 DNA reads TGTGCCAGCAGCCGACAGGGTTCGCCCCAGCATTTT. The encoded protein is CASSRQGSPQHF.

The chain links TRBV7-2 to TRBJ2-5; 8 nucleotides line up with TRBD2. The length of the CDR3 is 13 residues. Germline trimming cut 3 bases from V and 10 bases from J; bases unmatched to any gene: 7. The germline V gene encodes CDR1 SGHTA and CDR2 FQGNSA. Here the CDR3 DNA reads TGTGCCAGCAGCTTGGGGACTAGTAGGGACCAGTACTTC. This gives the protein CASSLGTSRDQYF.

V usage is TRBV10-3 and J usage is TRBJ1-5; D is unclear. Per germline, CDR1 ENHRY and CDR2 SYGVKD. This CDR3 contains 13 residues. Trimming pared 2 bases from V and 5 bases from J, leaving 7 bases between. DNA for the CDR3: TGTGCCATCAGTGAGGGGAGGGATCAGCCCCAGCATTTT. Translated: CAISEGRDQPQHF.